This section outlines one T cell receptor (beta chain) sequence together with its context. The antigen is unknown. This CDR3 comprises 14 residues. Germline assignment: CDR1 SGHDN and CDR2 FVKESK. The germline V and J ends were trimmed by 1 base and 2 bases, with 7 bases remaining between them. TCRdb's table, derived via immunoSEQ multiplex PCR, lists solely in-frame clones and lacks some. Here the sample spans 160,000 or so clones, about 90% being singletons. This entry comes from a study of T cell responses to AZD1222 COVID-19 vaccine. Points from the study as a whole: Spike as a whole was targeted by vaccine-associated CD4 TCRs, dominant at 160-218 and 743-854.

The receptor comes from an adult in good health. The material was peripheral blood, obtained on day 0 of MenACWY control vaccination. The chain couples TRBV14 to TRBJ2-3; tentative D call: TRBD2 (6 bases). The DNA of the CDR3 is TGTGCCAGCAGCCAAGCACTAGCCACAGATACGCAGTATTTT. Its translation is CASSQALATDTQYF.